This T cell receptor (beta chain) came from a study of type 1 regulatory T cells. The overall study: T-allo10 is a Tr1-enriched, alloantigen-specific CD4 T cell product made in vitro.

This clonotype was detected once. The target antigen is unknown. TCRdb independently ran MiXCR on the reads; one entry per CDR3 protein. Of around 69,000 distinct CDR3 sequences in the sample, about 62% were seen once. V lost 0 bases, J lost 5 bases, and 6 bases lay in between. CDR3 length: 13 amino acids. Germline lookup yields CDR1 ENHRY and CDR2 SYGVKD. The chain carries TRBV10-3 and TRBJ2-3; D is possibly TRBD2 (5 bases). The receptor's source is a human donor in good health. Sample: cultured T cells, either the whole culture or a sorted T cell fraction (not recorded which). Subset specified: Tr1-enriched cell product generated in vitro against host alloantigens. The CDR3 sequence: CAISESEGDTQYF. The DNA of the CDR3 is TGTGCCATCAGTGAGTCCGAGGGAGATACGCAGTATTTT.